Below are 25 T cell receptor beta chains sequenced from a single sample in a study of T cell repertoires in cytomegalovirus infection. TCRdb redid the calling of the reads with MiXCR, one entry per CDR3 protein. Found here are over 450,000 distinct CDR3 sequences, over 9% of them singletons; the top ten hold roughly 10%. What was sequenced was PBMCs. These receptor sequences come from a human donor in good health (CMV status not recorded). Some clones in this sample may be carry-over from other donors' samples.

The genes are TRBV29-1 and TRBJ2-7, with 12 bases identical to TRBD1. Germline trimming cut 8 bases from V and 5 bases from J; bases unmatched to any gene: 7. The CDR3 has 13 amino acids. Germline loops: CDR1 SQVTM, CDR2 ANQGSEA. The CDR3 nucleotides are TGCAGCTCAACCGGGACAGGGGGCCACGAGCAGTACTTC. Translating it yields CSSTGTGGHEQYF.

This clonotype was counted only a few times. The chain uses TRBV10-3 and TRBJ2-7; D uncertain. The CDR3 spans 13 residues. V dropped 6 bases and J dropped 0 bases, with 9 bases sitting between them. Looked up from germline, CDR1 is ENHRY and CDR2 is SYGVKD. CDR3 loop: CAISYMSSYEQYF. The DNA for the CDR3 is TGTGCCATCAGCTACATGAGCTCCTACGAGCAGTACTTC.

The rearrangement joins TRBV6-5 to TRBJ1-1; 11 positions agree with TRBD1. The CDR3 extends over 16 amino acids. The germline V gene encodes CDR1 MNHEY and CDR2 SVGAGI. V lost 7 bases and J lost 12; bases outside the gene matches: 19. The CDR3 region has the DNA TGTGCCAGCACTGACGGACAGGGGGCGATTTCAGCGTCAACTTTCTTT. Translation: CASTDGQGAISASTFF.

In this sample, this clonotype turned up a few times. J is TRBJ2-1 and V is TRBV6-1; 10 positions match TRBD2. The J segment lost 9 bases and the V segment lost 6 bases, leaving 14 bases of the junction unmatched. Germline CDR1 reads MNHNS; CDR2 reads SASEGT. This CDR3 has 16 amino acids. The CDR3 DNA is TGTGCCAGCAGCAACCGTCTGGGAGCGGGGGGGGTTGAGCAGTTCTTC. Translation gives CASSNRLGAGGVEQFF.

This clonotype was picked up many times. CDR3 DNA sequence: TGTGCCAGCAGCTCACAACTAGCGGGAGTAGATACGCAGTATTTT. It is translated as CASSSQLAGVDTQYF. The J gene is TRBJ2-3, the V gene TRBV11-2, with 11 bases lining up with TRBD2. This CDR3 is 15 amino acids long. Germline V gives CDR1 SGHAT, CDR2 FQNNGV. With 4 bases clipped from V and 5 bases from J, the junction kept 5 bases outside the gene matches.

V gene TRBV6-6 combines with J gene TRBJ2-7; unclear D gene. The germline V gene encodes CDR1 MNHNY and CDR2 SVGAGI (reference sequence). This CDR3 is built from 12 residues. Deletions cut 9 bases from V and 7 bases from J, with 16 bases between. The CDR3 bases are TGTGCCAGTGGGCTGAGCTTGCGGGAGCAGTACTTC. Translated, it gives CASGLSLREQYF.

This clonotype was seen repeatedly, ten times or more. The rearrangement uses TRBV29-1 and TRBJ2-3; D is uncertain. V dropped 7 bases and J dropped 1 base, with 9 bases sitting between them. Looked up from germline, CDR1 is SQVTM and CDR2 is ANQGSEA. This CDR3 is built from 12 residues. CDR3 residues: CSAPWGTDTQYF. The CDR3 nucleotides are TGCAGCGCTCCCTGGGGCACAGATACGCAGTATTTT.

In its sample, this clonotype was seen a few times. This rearrangement joins TRBV29-1 to TRBJ2-5; D not certain. Looked up from germline, CDR1 is SQVTM and CDR2 is ANQGSEA. V lost 6 bases and J 4 bases, leaving 15 bases between the germline ends. The CDR3 has 13 amino acids. The CDR3 nucleotides are TGCAGCGTCATAGACCCCTCTGGAGAGACCCAGTACTTC. Its translation: CSVIDPSGETQYF. Full variable domain (rest looked up from reference TRBV29-1 and TRBJ2-5): SAVISQKPSRDICQRGTSLTIQCQVDSQVTMMFWYRQQPGQSLTLIATANQGSEATYESGFVIDKFPISRPNLTFSTLTVSNMSPEDSSIYLCSVIDPSGETQYFGPGTRLLVL.

Notes on this clonotype: A much larger clone lies a single base off, so this may be a read error. V usage is TRBV28 and J usage is TRBJ2-4; D uncertain. The germline CDR1 and CDR2 sequences are MDHEN and SYDVKM. The V and J ends lost 5 bases and 5 bases respectively, with 13 bases between them. This CDR3 has 14 amino acids. CDR3 in DNA: TGTGCCAGCAGTACCCCTCTTGGCGAAAACATTCAGTACTTC. Its protein product is CASSTPLGENIQYF.

This clonotype was seen ten or more times. The rearrangement links TRBV7-9 to TRBJ1-2; D gene uncertain. V dropped 2 bases and J dropped 8 bases, with 12 bases sitting between them. The CDR3 runs 13 residues. The germline V gene encodes CDR1 SEHNR and CDR2 FQNEAQ (reference sequence). CDR3 protein: CASSLPRLEGYTF. The CDR3 bases are TGTGCCAGCAGCTTACCCCGACTTGAGGGCTACACCTTC.

The chain has TRBV5-5 and TRBJ2-6; perhaps TRBD1 as D (5 bases). Germline CDR1 reads SGHKS; CDR2 reads YYEKEE (reference sequence). Trimming stripped 4 bases from V and 4 bases from J, with 15 bases between. This CDR3 is built from 16 residues. CDR3 in amino acids: CASSLQGHLGANVLTF. CDR3 coding DNA: TGTGCCAGCAGCCTCCAGGGCCACCTGGGGGCCAACGTCCTGACTTTC.

This clonotype was recorded a few times. This chain connects TRBV2 to TRBJ1-2; 9 nucleotides align to TRBD1. The ends lost 6 bases at V and 4 bases at J; junction bases unmatched: 12. Germline CDR1 and CDR2: SNHLY and FYNNEI. CDR3 length: 16 amino acids. The CDR3 nucleotides are TGTGCCAGCAGCCGGGACAGGGTAACTACGGGCTATGGCTACACCTTC. It specifies CASSRDRVTTGYGYTF.

The V call is TRBV7-9, the J call TRBJ2-1, with a tentative D call TRBD1 (6 bases). This CDR3 has 13 amino acids. The ends were cut back, 5 bases at V and 7 bases at J, with 12 bases in the middle. The germline V gene encodes CDR1 SEHNR and CDR2 FQNEAQ (reference sequence). The DNA for the CDR3 is TGTGCCAGCAGCCCGGACAGCCGGAATGAGCAGTTCTTC. This encodes CASSPDSRNEQFF. Full variable domain (rest looked up from reference TRBV7-9 and TRBJ2-1): DTGVSQNPRHKITKRGQNVTFRCDPISEHNRLYWYRQTLGQGPEFLTYFQNEAQLEKSRLLSDRFSAERPKGSFSTLEIQRTEQGDSAMYLCASSPDSRNEQFFGPGTRLTVL.

This chain links TRBV19 with TRBJ2-6; no clear D gene. Trimming pared 4 bases from V and 2 bases from J, leaving 6 bases between. CDR1 and CDR2 from the germline V gene are LNHDA and SQIVND (reference sequence). The CDR3 runs 14 residues. This CDR3 is CASSTSPGANVLTF. The CDR3 DNA reads TGTGCCAGTAGTACCTCCCCTGGGGCCAACGTCCTGACTTTC.

This clonotype was seen more than once but under ten times. One junction end disagrees with the germline gene, perhaps due to a read error. The J gene is TRBJ1-2, the V gene TRBV14; D unresolved. Germline V gives CDR1 SGHDN, CDR2 FVKESK. CDR3 size: 11 residues. In DNA, the CDR3 is TGTGCCAGCAGCACCGGTGGTGTGAAGAGCTTC. Translated, it gives CASSTGGVKSF.

The J gene is TRBJ2-5, the V gene TRBV7-9, with a weak D call TRBD1 (8 bases). The germline gives CDR1 SEHNR, CDR2 FQNEAQ (reference sequence). The CDR3 is made up of 16 amino acids. Trimming removed 6 bases at V and 5 bases at J, with 22 bases between. The DNA of the CDR3 is TGTGCCAGCAGATCCCCAACAGGGGGGGGGGGGGAGACCCAGTACTTC. Translation: CASRSPTGGGGETQYF.

Ten or more counts support this clonotype. As DNA, the CDR3 is TGCGCCAGCAGCTTGGGTACAGGGAATATGAACACTGAAGCTTTCTTT. Translated: CASSLGTGNMNTEAFF. J is TRBJ1-1 and V is TRBV5-1; TRBD1 might be the D (6 bases). Germline values: CDR1 SGHRS, CDR2 YFSETQ. This CDR3 region has 16 residues. V was pared by 0 bases and J by 0 bases, with 12 bases between.

Only a few counts were recorded for this clonotype. The rearrangement uses TRBV15 and TRBJ1-2; 7 bases are shared with TRBD1. Germline V gene lookup returns CDR1 LNHNV and CDR2 YYDKDF (reference sequence). The CDR3 spans 16 residues. The J segment lost 0 bases and the V segment lost 3 bases, leaving 7 bases of the junction unmatched. CDR3 protein: CATSSNDRDPNYGYTF. The CDR3 DNA reads as TGTGCCACCAGCAGTAACGACAGGGACCCTAACTATGGCTACACCTTC.

This clonotype was counted many times. V gene TRBV27 combines with J gene TRBJ2-7, with TRBD1 identical over 9 bases. J gave up 6 bases and V 6 bases, and 9 bases lay outside the gene matches. CDR3 length: 14 residues. Germline V gene data show CDR1 as MNHEY and CDR2 as SMNVEV (reference sequence). CDR3 residues: CASSRGTGLREQYF. The CDR3 DNA reads as TGTGCCAGCAGCCGCGGGACAGGGTTGCGCGAGCAGTACTTC.

This clonotype occurred many times. This sequence joins TRBV7-2 and TRBJ2-7; 7 bases match TRBD2. The CDR3 is made up of 15 amino acids. Looked up from germline, CDR1 is SGHTA and CDR2 is FQGNSA. Trimming at V came to 4 bases and at J to 2 bases, leaving 8 bases not matched to a gene. CDR3 loop: CASSYQSGAAYEQYF. The CDR3 nucleotides are TGTGCCAGCAGCTATCAAAGCGGGGCCGCCTACGAGCAGTACTTC. Combining the CDR3 with reference TRBV7-2 and TRBJ2-7 gives the whole variable domain GAGVSQSPSNKVTEKGKDVELRCDPISGHTALYWYRQSLGQGLEFLIYFQGNSAPDKSGLPSDRFSAERTGGSVSTLTIQRTQQEDSAVYLCASSYQSGAAYEQYFGPGTRLTVT.

This clonotype was picked up a small number of times. V gene TRBV2 combines with J gene TRBJ1-4; TRBD1 might be the D (5 bases). With 8 bases removed from V and 6 bases from J, the gap between germline ends came to 13 bases. Germline V CDR1 and CDR2: SNHLY, FYNNEI. The CDR3 extends over 13 amino acids. The CDR3 nucleotides read TGTGCCAGCTCAAGGGGCGATCATGAAAAACTGTTTTTT. This codes for CASSRGDHEKLFF.

This clonotype has more than one count but fewer than ten. This chain joins TRBV5-1 and TRBJ2-3; TRBD2 matches 7 bases. Germline assignment: CDR1 SGHRS and CDR2 YFSETQ. The length of the CDR3 is 13 residues. Germline trimming cut 5 bases from V and 5 bases from J; bases unmatched to any gene: 5. CDR3 in amino acids: CASRGTNVDTQYF. CDR3 bases: TGCGCCAGCAGGGGGACTAACGTAGATACGCAGTATTTT.

The chain has TRBV2 and TRBJ1-2; D uncertain. The V end lost 2 bases, the J end lost 2 bases, and 9 bases lay between the germline ends. This CDR3 region has 14 residues. The germline V gene has CDR1 SNHLY and CDR2 FYNNEI. The CDR3 spells CASSEYRENYGYTF. The CDR3, as DNA: TGTGCCAGCAGTGAATATAGAGAGAACTATGGCTACACCTTC.

The chain uses TRBV18 and TRBJ2-3, with 8 bases that match TRBD2. With 5 bases clipped from V and 6 bases from J, the junction kept 7 bases outside the gene matches. The CDR3 contains 14 residues. The germline CDR1 and CDR2 sequences are KGHSH and LQKENI. The DNA for the CDR3 is TGTGCCAGCTCATCCGGGACTAGGGCTGATACGCAGTATTTT. The encoded protein is CASSSGTRADTQYF.

This clonotype was recorded many times. This chain joins TRBV29-1 and TRBJ1-2; 9 bases map to TRBD1. This CDR3 spans 14 amino acids. J was trimmed by 8 bases and V by 7 bases; bases with no gene match: 14. The V gene's germline CDR1 is SQVTM and CDR2 ANQGSEA. The CDR3 nucleotides read TGCAGCGCTGAGGCCTTACAGGGGGCGCCGGGCTACACCTTC. Its translation: CSAEALQGAPGYTF.